These T cell receptor beta chains were read from a single sample in a study of T cell repertoires in cytomegalovirus infection. TCRdb analysed the reads with MiXCR anew, one entry per CDR3 protein. The sample lists around 550,000 distinct CDR3 sequences, about 26% occurring once. Sequencing used PBMCs. These receptors were taken from a human donor in good health (CMV status not recorded). Some clones in this sample may be carry-over from other donors' samples. The CDR3 runs from the conserved cysteine through the conserved F or W. The order of the fields is J gene, V gene, D gene, CDR3 protein. The D gene is left open where the match is weak.

>TRBJ2-7|TRBV28|TRBD2
CANSLGGLAYQTPIYEQYF
>TRBJ1-1|TRBV30|-
CAWTAFRTNTEAFF
>TRBJ2-5|TRBV4-1|TRBD1
CASSRVDRSLGETQYF
>TRBJ2-1|TRBV19|-
CASSIESLGGAQQFF
>TRBJ1-5|TRBV28|-
CASSFPLSTVNQPQHF
>TRBJ1-6|TRBV30|-
CAWNEAPNYSPLHF
>TRBJ1-5|TRBV28|TRBD1
CASSWDREGNQPQHF
>TRBJ1-3|TRBV6-1|-
CASPSRKHGPGETGNTIYF
>TRBJ1-3|TRBV4-1|TRBD1
CASSQDVGQGSGNTIYF
>TRBJ2-6|TRBV12-3/TRBV12-4|-
CASSSGLLRSSGANVLTF
>TRBJ1-2|TRBV27|-
CASSLSAGASYGYTF
>TRBJ1-6|TRBV5-6|TRBD1
CASSRTGGGNSPLHF
>TRBJ2-1|TRBV6-2/TRBV6-3|TRBD1
CASSPTGGVNNEQFF
>TRBJ1-1|TRBV10-2|-
CASSETDNTEAFF
>TRBJ2-1|TRBV27|-
CASSLLQDDNEQFF
>TRBJ1-3|TRBV7-6|TRBD1
CASSLGTGQNTIYF
>TRBJ2-1|TRBV11-3|TRBD2
CASSFARGRDTYNEQFF
>TRBJ2-3|TRBV5-1|TRBD2
CASREAGTDTQYF
>TRBJ2-5|TRBV20-1|TRBD2
CSASRLAGGETQYF
>TRBJ2-5|TRBV20-1|-
CSANIRGQGQETQYF
>TRBJ1-1|TRBV20-1|-
CSALPRGANTEAFF
>TRBJ2-5|TRBV12-3/TRBV12-4|-
CASSLATGRAETQYF
>TRBJ2-1|TRBV7-6|TRBD2
CASSGTSGVSSYNEQFF
>TRBJ1-5|TRBV6-2/TRBV6-3|TRBD1
CASRTGGAFNQPQHF
>TRBJ2-6|TRBV7-2|-
CASSPGGGDNVLTF
>TRBJ1-6|TRBV7-2|-
CASSPRNRHLHF
>TRBJ2-5|TRBV4-1|-
CASSGRTDGDQETQYF
>TRBJ2-5|TRBV7-8|-
CASTSWEQETQYF
>TRBJ2-3|TRBV3-1|-
CASSQDHRRNF
>TRBJ2-1|TRBV28|TRBD1
CASSSPGGNNEQFF
>TRBJ1-1|TRBV7-8|-
CASSLGYEAMNTEAFF
>TRBJ2-1|TRBV7-2|TRBD2
CASSSAGGVYNEQFF
>TRBJ2-1|TRBV7-8|TRBD2
CASSLAFATSGSGSYNEQFF
>TRBJ2-7|TRBV19|-
CASSSQLGQFYEQYF